This paragraph reports one TCR beta chain. The antigen is undetermined. This may be a read error, as it is one base from a much larger clone. This specimen comes from a study of T cells after yellow fever vaccination. Whole-study results and caveats: The CD4 and CD8 compartments had a small share of their clonotypes in common. Post-booster repertoires contained most primary-vaccination clones again (96% CD4, about 88% CD8). Though it reached lower strength, the secondary response hit its peak faster, day 5 versus 15.

Germline-derived CDR1 and CDR2 are DFQATT and SNEGSKA (reference sequence). CDR3 length: 16 amino acids. Researchers made TCR cDNA using 5'RACE template switching, and this step added a universal primer site and UMIs. Using its own MiXCR run on the 5' RACE reads, TCRdb lists one record per CDR3 protein. In the table there are about 630,000 distinct CDR3 sequences, 10% to 15% of which are singletons. V usage is TRBV20-1 and J usage is TRBJ2-3; 9 bases fit TRBD1. The sequencing used PBMCs, collected on the day of the yellow fever booster vaccination. The clonotype comes from a man under 40 who received the YFV17D yellow fever vaccine. DNA of the CDR3: TGCTGTGCTAGAGGAGTGTACAGGGGGCGCACAGATACGCAGTATTTT. Translated, it gives CCARGVYRGRTDTQYF.